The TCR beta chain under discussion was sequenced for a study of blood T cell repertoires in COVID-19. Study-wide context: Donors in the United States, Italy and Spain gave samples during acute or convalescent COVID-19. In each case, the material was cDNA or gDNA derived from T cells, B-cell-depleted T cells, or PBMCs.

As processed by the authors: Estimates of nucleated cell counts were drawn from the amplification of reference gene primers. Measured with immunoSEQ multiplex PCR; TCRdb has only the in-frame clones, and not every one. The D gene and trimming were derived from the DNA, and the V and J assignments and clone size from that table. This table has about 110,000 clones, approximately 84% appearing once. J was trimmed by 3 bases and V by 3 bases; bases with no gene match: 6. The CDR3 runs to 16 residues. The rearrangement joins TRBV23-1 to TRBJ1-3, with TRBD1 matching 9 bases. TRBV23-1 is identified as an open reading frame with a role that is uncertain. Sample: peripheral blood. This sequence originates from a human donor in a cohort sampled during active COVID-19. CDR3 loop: CASSQIQGALGNTIYF. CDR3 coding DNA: TGCGCCAGCAGTCAGATACAGGGGGCTCTTGGAAACACCATATATTTT.